These 5 T cell receptor beta chains were all obtained from the same sample, sequenced in a study of control samples from healthy donors and cancer patients. Here immunoSEQ multiplex PCR was the method, and the copy in TCRdb shows in-frame clones only, minus some. This sample has 150,000 or so clones, with over 85% found just once. Sequencing used blood. These receptors all stem from a man aged 45-65 years in good health.

The chain carries TRBV28 and TRBJ1-2; maybe TRBD1 (5 bases). Trimming took off 6 bases at V and 0 bases at J, with 14 bases between the two ends. The length of the CDR3 is 15 residues. Germline V gives CDR1 MDHEN, CDR2 SYDVKM. The CDR3 spells CASSSWDAANYGYTF. CDR3 DNA sequence: TGTGCCAGCAGCTCATGGGACGCAGCTAACTATGGCTACACCTTC.

The V gene is TRBV19, the J gene TRBJ2-7; 9 positions match TRBD2. Trimming took 2 bases from V and 6 from J; bases not matched to a gene: 11. CDR1 is LNHDA, CDR2 SQIVND, per germline (reference sequence). CDR3 length: 16 amino acids. The CDR3 protein is CASSILGGLASSEQYF. DNA of the CDR3: TGTGCCAGTAGTATATTAGGGGGACTAGCATCGTCCGAGCAGTACTTC.

The J gene is TRBJ1-1, the V gene TRBV6-5, with 9 bases identical to TRBD1. The J segment lost 3 bases and the V segment lost 6 bases, leaving 5 bases of the junction unmatched. Germline V gene lookup returns CDR1 MNHEY and CDR2 SVGAGI. The CDR3 has 14 residues. In DNA, the CDR3 is TGTGCCAGCAGCGACAGGGGGTCCTACACTGAAGCTTTCTTT. Its protein is CASSDRGSYTEAFF.

The chain couples TRBV7-8 to TRBJ2-3, with TRBD2 matching over 10 bases. The V gene end was trimmed by 5 bases and the J gene end by 2 bases; junction bases not matched to a gene: 4. Germline lookup yields CDR1 SGHVS and CDR2 FQNEAQ. This CDR3 region has 15 residues. The CDR3, as DNA: TGTGCCAGCAGCCTTCTAGCGGGAGCCACAGATACGCAGTATTTT. Its translation: CASSLLAGATDTQYF.

This chain connects TRBV3-1 (or the pseudogene TRBV3-2) to TRBJ1-5, with D possibly being TRBD1 (6 bases). Germline V CDR1 and CDR2: LGHDT, YNNKEL (reference sequence). The CDR3 has 14 residues. Deletions cut 0 bases from V and 6 bases from J, with 9 bases between. The CDR3 nucleotides are TGTGCCAGCAGCCAAGAAGGGGGGTCTCAGCCCCAGCATTTT. This translates into CASSQEGGSQPQHF.